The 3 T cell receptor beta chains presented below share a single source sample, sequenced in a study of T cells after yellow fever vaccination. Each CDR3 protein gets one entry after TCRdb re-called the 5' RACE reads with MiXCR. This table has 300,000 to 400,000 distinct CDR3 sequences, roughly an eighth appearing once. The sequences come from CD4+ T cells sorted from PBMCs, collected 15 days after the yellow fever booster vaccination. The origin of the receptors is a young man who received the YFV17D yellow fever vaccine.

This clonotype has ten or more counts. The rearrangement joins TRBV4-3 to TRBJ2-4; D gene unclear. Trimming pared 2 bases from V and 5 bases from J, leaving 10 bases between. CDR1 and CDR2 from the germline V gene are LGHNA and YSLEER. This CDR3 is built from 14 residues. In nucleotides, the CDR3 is TGCGCCAGCAGCCAAAACTGGGTCGAAAACATTCAGTACTTC. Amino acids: CASSQNWVENIQYF.

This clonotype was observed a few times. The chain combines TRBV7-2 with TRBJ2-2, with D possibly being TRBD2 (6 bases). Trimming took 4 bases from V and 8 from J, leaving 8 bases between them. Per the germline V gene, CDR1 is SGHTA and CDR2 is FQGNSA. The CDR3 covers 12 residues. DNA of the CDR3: TGTGCCAGCAGCTCGCGGGGAGGGGAGCTGTTTTTT. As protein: CASSSRGGELFF.

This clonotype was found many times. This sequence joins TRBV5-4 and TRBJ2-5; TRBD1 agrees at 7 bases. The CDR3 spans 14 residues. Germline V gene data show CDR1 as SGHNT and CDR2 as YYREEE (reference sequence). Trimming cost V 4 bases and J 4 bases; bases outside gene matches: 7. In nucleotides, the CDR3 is TGTGCCAGCAGCAGACAGGGAGCGGTAGAGACCCAGTACTTC. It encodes CASSRQGAVETQYF.